This TCR beta chain appears in the sequencing data of a study of blood T cells in healthy people across ages (dated by TCRdb to 2014 to 2015). Looking at the study overall: In model experiments, roughly one uniquely barcoded TCR beta cDNA molecule per two T cells was captured by template switching. Using deep sequencing normalized with unique cDNA molecular identifiers, the study measured how TCR beta repertoire diversity changes with age. Donors were grouped into four age groups: young (average approximately 15 years), middle-aged (about 40), aged (roughly 62) and long-lived (82). To avoid experimental bias, donors of different ages were randomly spread across the sequencing lanes. Two additional independent replicas of 1 million unique cDNA reads from the same blood draw were analyzed for two donors (one aged 18 to 30 and one aged 80 or older).

Systemically healthy Caucasian individuals from Russia, about 38 in total and aged about 6 to 90 years, were included as donors. About 9.8 milliliters of peripheral blood were drawn from each donor into EDTA-treated Vacutainer tubes. PBMCs were isolated by Ficoll-Paque density-gradient centrifugation, with at least 7 million obtained per sample. Trizol reagent was used to extract total RNA from the PBMCs, yielding at least 5.5 micrograms per sample. The percentages of naive CD45RAhigh/CD27high T cells were determined by flow cytometry on a PBMC aliquot from every donor. There are many counts of this clonotype. This receptor's antigen is unknown. The record has no base qualities; no much larger clone is one base away. The library was made by 5' RACE. The instrument was an Illumina HiSeq 2500. The second PCR ran for about 6 to 11 cycles and used a J-beta primer mix along with a sample-barcoded 5' primer. A unique molecular identifier was introduced onto each TCR beta cDNA molecule by a template-switch 5' adaptor carrying 12 random nucleotides. Each sample yielded at least 2.5 million CDR3-containing paired-end reads. First-strand cDNA synthesis was performed from all RNA using the Mint cDNA synthesis kit, with priming by a TRBC-specific oligonucleotide. After uracil-DNA glycosylase treatment, a first 18-cycle PCR used universal primers M1SS and BC2_uni_R on all cDNA. On the study's bioinformatics: Each sample was normalized by randomly selecting 1 million high-quality reads, each carrying a distinct molecular identifier. Reads sharing molecular identifiers were discarded rather than binned into consensus sequences. MiTCR, run with a Q25 quality threshold and the strictest error-elimination algorithm, handled CDR3 identification, clonotype clustering and error correction. A nonparametric unseen species model using Euler transformation provided a lower-bound estimate of total TCR beta diversity. Through fastp at Q25 and MiXCR, TCRdb rebuilt clones from the public reads, retaining in-frame beta chains. Rows merge per CDR3 protein into single entries with the most common DNA and genes. TCRdb assigned the V and J calls; the authors' analysis was not used. The sample table holds approximately 670,000 distinct CDR3 sequences, of which about 43% were seen once. The ten most abundant clones make up 25% to 30% of the sample.

The full study reports these points: Because donor CMV infection status was unknown, age-related changes in expanded clonotypes were potentially confounded. Estimates of total diversity based on one million sequenced T cells were regarded as lower bounds and as underestimates. Compared with the aged group, the long-lived group had more naive CD4+ T cells, fewer expanded clones and increased TCR diversity, suggesting age selection. Because profiling used bulk unsorted PBMCs, naive and antigen-experienced compartments could not be compared conclusively. Observed TCR beta diversity correlated strongly with the percentage of naive T cells measured by flow cytometry. As age increased, observed TCR beta diversity per million T cells dropped in a roughly linear way, and a significant reduction was already evident by age 40.

The clonotype originates from an elderly man in good health. The sequenced sample was blood.

The CDR3 sequence is CASSTSGQGYEQYF. The DNA sequence reads TGCGCCAGCAGCACTTCGGGACAGGGTTACGAGCAGTACTTC. This receptor chain uses TRBV5-1 and TRBJ2-7, and TRBD1 aligns with 9 junction nucleotides. Unmatched junction bases come to 6, with V trimmed by 4 bases and J by 4 bases. As encoded in the germline V gene, CDR1 is SGHRS while CDR2 is YFSETQ. The CDR3 goes from the cysteine to the phenylalanine over 14 residues. The kept DNA is CDR3 alone, 42 bases in frame from the first base.